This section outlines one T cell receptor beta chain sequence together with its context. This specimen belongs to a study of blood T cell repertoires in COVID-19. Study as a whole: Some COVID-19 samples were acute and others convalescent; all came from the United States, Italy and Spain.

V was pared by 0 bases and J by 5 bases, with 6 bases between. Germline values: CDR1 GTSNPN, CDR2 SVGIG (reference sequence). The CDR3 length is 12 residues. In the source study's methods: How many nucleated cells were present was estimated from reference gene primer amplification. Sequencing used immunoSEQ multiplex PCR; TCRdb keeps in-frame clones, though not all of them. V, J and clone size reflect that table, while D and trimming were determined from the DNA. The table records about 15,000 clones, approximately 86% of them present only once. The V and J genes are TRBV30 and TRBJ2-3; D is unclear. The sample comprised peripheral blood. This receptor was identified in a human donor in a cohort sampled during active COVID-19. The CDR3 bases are TGTGCCTGGAGTGTAAACGGAGATACGCAGTATTTT. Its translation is CAWSVNGDTQYF.